Shown below are 15 T cell receptor beta chains from a single sample sequenced in a study of blood T cell repertoires in COVID-19. Profiled with immunoSEQ multiplex PCR; TCRdb holds only in-frame clones, not every one. The data hold about 200,000 clones, with roughly 84% observed a single time. Input material: PBMCs or T cells enriched from blood (not recorded which). The receptors shown here come from a woman aged 25 to 39 who had been exposed to COVID-19.

V gene TRBV5-3 combines with J gene TRBJ2-3, with 11 bases fitting TRBD2. TRBV5-3 is designated an ORF whose function remains uncertain. CDR3 size: 19 residues. The J segment lost 10 bases and the V segment lost 4 bases, leaving 23 bases of the junction unmatched. This chain's CDR3 is CARSTPGTSGGGGGWAQYF. In DNA form, the CDR3 reads TGTGCCAGAAGCACCCCCGGGACTAGCGGTGGGGGTGGGGGTTGGGCGCAGTATTTT.

CDR3 residues: CASSSRDRVRPETQYF. The CDR3 nucleotides are TGTGCCAGCAGCTCAAGAGACAGGGTTCGCCCAGAGACCCAGTACTTC. V is TRBV28 and J is TRBJ2-5; 7 nucleotides match TRBD1. The CDR3 sequence is 16 residues long. J was trimmed by 4 bases and V by 6 bases; bases with no gene match: 14. Germline V gives CDR1 MDHEN, CDR2 SYDVKM.

There are a few counts of this clone. The gene calls are TRBV5-5 and TRBJ1-1, with TRBD1 matching over 9 bases. This CDR3 region has 16 residues. Germline V gene lookup returns CDR1 SGHKS and CDR2 YYEKEE (reference sequence). Germline trimming cut 4 bases from V and 3 bases from J; bases unmatched to any gene: 10. In DNA form, the CDR3 reads TGTGCCAGCAGCGGGAGGGACGGACAGGGGTACACTGAAGCTTTCTTT. Translating it yields CASSGRDGQGYTEAFF.

This rearrangement joins TRBV4-3 to TRBJ1-2, with D possibly matching TRBD1 (6 bases). Germline CDR1 reads LGHNA; CDR2 reads YSLEER. Between the trimmed V and J ends, which lost 2 bases and 4 bases, there was a span of 14 bases. The CDR3 covers 15 residues. For the CDR3, the DNA is TGCGCCAGCAGCCAAAATTGGGAGGGGGGCTATGGCTACACCTTC. Its translation is CASSQNWEGGYGYTF.

This chain joins TRBV29-1 and TRBJ1-2, with D perhaps TRBD1 (6 bases). Trimming cost V 6 bases and J 1 base, with 9 bases left between them. Germline V gene data show CDR1 as SQVTM and CDR2 as ANQGSEA. CDR3 length: 12 amino acids. The CDR3 coding sequence is TGCAGCGTCCCACAGGGTAACTATGGCTACACCTTC. It is translated as CSVPQGNYGYTF.

J is TRBJ1-4 and V is TRBV16; maybe TRBD1 (5 bases). Trimming removed 3 bases at V and 8 bases at J, with 13 bases between. The CDR3 is 14 amino acids. CDR1 KGHSY and CDR2 FQNENV come from the germline V gene. The CDR3 region is CASSQIPGKEKLFF. The DNA of the CDR3 is TGTGCCAGCAGCCAGATCCCAGGGAAGGAAAAACTGTTTTTT. Drawing the rest from reference TRBV16 and TRBJ1-4, the complete variable domain is GEEVAQTPKHLVRGEGQKAKLYCAPIKGHSYVFWYQQVLKNEFKFLISFQNENVFDETGMPKERFSAKCLPNSPCSLEIQATKLEDSAVYFCASSQIPGKEKLFFGSGTQLSVL.

The rearrangement uses TRBV2 and TRBJ1-1; D perhaps matches TRBD1 (6 bases). Deletions cut 5 bases from V and 7 bases from J, with 11 bases between. The CDR3 is made up of 12 amino acids. CDR1 is SNHLY and CDR2 is FYNNEI in the germline V gene. CDR3 region: CASSLTGDEAFF. CDR3 coding DNA: TGTGCCAGCAGTTTGACAGGCGATGAAGCTTTCTTT.

The rearrangement uses TRBV30 and TRBJ1-3, with D perhaps TRBD1 (6 bases). With 5 bases removed from V and 3 bases from J, the gap between germline ends came to 14 bases. CDR3 length: 14 amino acids. Per the germline V gene, CDR1 is GTSNPN and CDR2 is SVGIG (reference sequence). CDR3 protein: CAWARGGFGNTIYF. DNA of the CDR3: TGTGCCTGGGCTCGGGGGGGCTTTGGAAACACCATATATTTT.

The chain employs TRBV27 and TRBJ2-5; 7 positions match TRBD2. This CDR3 comprises 14 residues. Trimming removed 7 bases from V and 5 bases from J; junction bases left unmatched: 10. Germline CDR1 is MNHEY and CDR2 is SMNVEV (reference sequence). The DNA of the CDR3 is TGTGCCAGCACGGGCCACGGGGGGTGGGAGACCCAGTACTTC. This encodes CASTGHGGWETQYF.

The chain employs TRBV19 and TRBJ1-1; no reliable D call. The CDR3 is 13 amino acids. Germline-derived CDR1 and CDR2 are LNHDA and SQIVND (reference sequence). V lost 5 bases to trimming and J lost 1 base, with 8 bases between them. The DNA of the CDR3 is TGTGCCAGTAGTGTCTCGGGGAACACTGAAGCTTTCTTT. This sequence encodes CASSVSGNTEAFF.

This clone was detected only once. The rearrangement links TRBV15 to TRBJ1-1; 10 bases match TRBD1. V was clipped by 5 bases and J by 6 bases; unmatched bases: 6. The length of the CDR3 is 14 residues. Germline assignment: CDR1 LNHNV and CDR2 YYDKDF (reference sequence). CDR3 nucleotide sequence: TGTGCCACCAGCCACCGGGACAGGGGACCTGAAGCTTTCTTT. This sequence encodes CATSHRDRGPEAFF.

The V and J genes are TRBV7-8 and TRBJ2-7, with D maybe TRBD2 (6 bases). This CDR3 is built from 17 residues. CDR1 is SGHVS and CDR2 is FQNEAQ in the germline V gene. Between the trimmed V and J ends, which lost 2 bases and 3 bases, there was a span of 20 bases. CDR3 DNA sequence: TGTGCCAGCAGCTTAAGAGGGATCGGGGGACTTTACTACGAGCAGTACTTC. Translated, it gives CASSLRGIGGLYYEQYF.

A single count supports this clone. The genes are TRBV4-1 and TRBJ2-5; 8 positions agree with TRBD2. Trimming took 7 bases from V and 7 from J; bases not matched to a gene: 17. The germline V gene encodes CDR1 MGHRA and CDR2 YSYEKL. The length of the CDR3 is 16 residues. The CDR3 loop is CASNDGLVAGTGTQYF. The CDR3 DNA is TGCGCCAGCAACGACGGACTAGTAGCGGGGACTGGGACCCAGTACTTC.

The table lists this clone with a few counts. The CDR3: CASSRETSGVATDTQYF. The DNA of the CDR3 is TGTGCCAGCAGCCGCGAGACTAGCGGGGTAGCCACAGATACGCAGTATTTT. This rearrangement joins TRBV5-8 to TRBJ2-3, with 11 positions matching TRBD2. This CDR3 region has 17 residues. Per the germline V gene, CDR1 is SGHTS and CDR2 is YDEGEE. V was clipped by 4 bases and J by 2 bases; unmatched bases: 9.

V is TRBV20-1 and J is TRBJ2-6, with D hard to call. Per the germline V gene, CDR1 is DFQATT and CDR2 is SNEGSKA (reference sequence). Between the trimmed V and J ends, which lost 3 bases and 2 bases, there was a span of 8 bases. CDR3 length: 14 amino acids. The CDR3 DNA reads as TGCAGTGCTAGTCCCCAAACTGGGGCCAACGTCCTGACTTTC. The encoded protein is CSASPQTGANVLTF.